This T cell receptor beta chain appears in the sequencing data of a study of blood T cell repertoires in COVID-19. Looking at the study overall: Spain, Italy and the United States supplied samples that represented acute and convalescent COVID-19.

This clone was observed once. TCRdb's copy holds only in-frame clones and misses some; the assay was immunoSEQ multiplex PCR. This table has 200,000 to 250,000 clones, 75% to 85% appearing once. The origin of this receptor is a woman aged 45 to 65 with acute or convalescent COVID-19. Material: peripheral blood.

The CDR3 DNA is TGTGCCTGGAGTCCCCTAGTCGGGGGGGAGACCCAGTACTTC. Protein product: CAWSPLVGGETQYF. The J gene is TRBJ2-5, the V gene TRBV30; 7 nucleotides align to TRBD2. The CDR3 is 14 residues long. Germline V CDR1 and CDR2: GTSNPN, SVGIG (reference sequence). Trimming cost V 2 bases and J 5 bases; bases outside gene matches: 8.